The 6 T cell receptor beta chains given below trace back to one sample, sequenced in a study of regulatory T cells in long-lasting Graves disease. Investigators prepared the TCR beta libraries by applying iRepertoire HTBI primers and Arm-PCR of CDR3 regions. Each CDR3 protein is one row after TCRdb ran MiXCR on the multiplex PCR reads. The table lists roughly 400,000 distinct CDR3 sequences, around 21% of them singletons, with about a fifth in the top ten. Regarding time point: persistent/refractory GD, antithyroid drugs over 5 years with positive TRAb. PBMC-derived RNA was used for the TCR library. The material was peripheral blood mononuclear cells (PBMCs), obtained when the disease was refractory, from a patient treated with antithyroid drugs. The receptor set was obtained from a female donor with Graves disease.

In DNA form, the CDR3 reads TGTGCCAGCAGTCAAGAGCAGAGTTACACTGAAGCTTTCTTT. This encodes CASSQEQSYTEAFF. V is TRBV12-3 or TRBV12-4 and J is TRBJ1-1; D call uncertain. Trimming removed 5 bases from V and 3 bases from J, with 13 bases in between. CDR3 length: 14 residues.

The chain joins TRBV20-1 to TRBJ2-5, with a weak D call TRBD2 (5 bases). V gave up 3 bases and J gave up 0 bases, with 14 bases separating them. The CDR3 contains 15 residues. Germline values: CDR1 DFQATT, CDR2 SNEGSKA (reference sequence). For the CDR3, the DNA is TGCAGTGCTAGTAAGCGGACGCCATACCAAGAGACCCAGTACTTC. Protein: CSASKRTPYQETQYF.

The chain carries TRBV4-1 and TRBJ2-7; 9 bases match TRBD2. Trimming cost V 0 bases and J 3 bases; bases outside gene matches: 6. This CDR3 spans 16 amino acids. Germline-derived CDR1 and CDR2 are MGHRA and YSYEKL. In nucleotides, the CDR3 is TGCGCCAGCAGCCAAGAACCCGGGACTAGCAACTACGAGCAGTACTTC. Residues: CASSQEPGTSNYEQYF.

There are a few counts of this clonotype. The V gene is TRBV9, the J gene TRBJ2-5; 8 bases agree with TRBD2. The CDR3 is made up of 17 amino acids. Trimming cost V 2 bases and J 0 bases; bases outside gene matches: 9. Germline CDR1 SGDLS, CDR2 YYNGEE. The CDR3 region is CASSVSIAGRYQETQYF. The DNA for the CDR3 is TGTGCCAGCAGCGTGAGTATAGCGGGAAGGTACCAAGAGACCCAGTACTTC. The variable domain in full, completed from reference TRBV9 and TRBJ2-5, reads DSGVTQTPKHLITATGQRVTLRCSPRSGDLSVYWYQQSLDQGLQFLIQYYNGEERAKGNILERFSAQQFPDLHSELNLSSLELGDSALYFCASSVSIAGRYQETQYFGPGTRLLVL.

This chain connects TRBV3-1 to TRBJ2-2; 12 positions agree with TRBD1. V trimming: 4 bases; J trimming: 7 bases; junction bases outside the gene matches: 7. This CDR3 is built from 16 residues. Germline lookup yields CDR1 LGHDT and CDR2 YNNKEL (reference sequence). The CDR3 DNA reads as TGTGCCAGCAGCCTTTCGGGACAGGGGGCAGTCGGGGAGCTGTTTTTT. This codes for CASSLSGQGAVGELFF.

This clonotype was counted between two and nine times. This sequence joins TRBV20-1 and TRBJ2-5; possibly TRBD2 for D (5 bases). CDR1 is DFQATT, CDR2 SNEGSKA, per germline (reference sequence). The CDR3 covers 14 residues. Trimming left V 5 bases short and J 0 bases short, with 13 bases between. The CDR3 nucleotides are TGCAGTGCTCCCTCCCAAGCGGACCAAGAGACCCAGTACTTC. Amino acid sequence: CSAPSQADQETQYF.